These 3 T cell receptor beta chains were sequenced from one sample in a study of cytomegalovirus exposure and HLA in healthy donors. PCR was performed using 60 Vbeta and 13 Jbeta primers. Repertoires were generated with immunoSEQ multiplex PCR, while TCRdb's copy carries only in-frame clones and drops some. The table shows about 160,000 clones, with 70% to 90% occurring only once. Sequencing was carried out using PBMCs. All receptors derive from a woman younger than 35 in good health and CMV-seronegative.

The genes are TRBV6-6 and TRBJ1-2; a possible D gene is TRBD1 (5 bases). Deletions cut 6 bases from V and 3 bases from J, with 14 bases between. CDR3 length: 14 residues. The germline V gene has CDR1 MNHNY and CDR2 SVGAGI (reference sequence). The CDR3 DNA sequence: TGTGCCAGCAGCCCGACAGAGGCCTACTATGGCTACACCTTC. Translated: CASSPTEAYYGYTF.

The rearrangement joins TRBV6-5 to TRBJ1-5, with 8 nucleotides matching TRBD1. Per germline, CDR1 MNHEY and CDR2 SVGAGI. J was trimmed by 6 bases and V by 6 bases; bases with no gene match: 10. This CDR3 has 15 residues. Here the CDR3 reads CASSRDRGRAQPQHF. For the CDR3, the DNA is TGTGCCAGCAGCCGCGACAGGGGTCGGGCTCAGCCCCAGCATTTT.

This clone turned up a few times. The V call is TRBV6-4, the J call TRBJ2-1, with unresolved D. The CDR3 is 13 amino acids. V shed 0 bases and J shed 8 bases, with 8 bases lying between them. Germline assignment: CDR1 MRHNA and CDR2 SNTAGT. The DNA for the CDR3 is TGTGCCAGCAGTGACTCGGAGACCTATGAGCAGTTCTTC. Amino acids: CASSDSETYEQFF.